This TCR beta chain derives from a study of T cell repertoires in aging, cancer and after chemotherapy. Background on the study: Donors were grouped into six age bands spanning 30 or younger through 70 or older. Glioblastoma patients receiving temozolomide-based therapy gave paired samples before and after chemotherapy.

Peripheral blood genomic DNA, not sorted cells or RNA, was the template. The germline CDR1 and CDR2 sequences are MNHNY and SVGAGI (reference sequence). Trimming removed 6 bases from V and 2 bases from J; junction bases left unmatched: 7. There are 15 residues in the CDR3. A mixed TRB-A/B primer pool amplified rearranged TRB by multiplex touch-down PCR. In TCRdb, the multiplex PCR reads were re-called with MiXCR into one record per CDR3 protein. This sample has about 1,200 distinct CDR3 sequences; roughly 25% occur once, and the top ten carry approximately 30%. The rearrangement uses TRBV6-6 and TRBJ1-2, with 9 bases matching TRBD1. The clonotype originates from a human donor with a solid tumor. Input material: blood. CDR3 sequence (DNA): TGTGCCAGCAGGGGCCGGGACAGGGCCAACTATGGCTACACCTTC. It encodes CASRGRDRANYGYTF.